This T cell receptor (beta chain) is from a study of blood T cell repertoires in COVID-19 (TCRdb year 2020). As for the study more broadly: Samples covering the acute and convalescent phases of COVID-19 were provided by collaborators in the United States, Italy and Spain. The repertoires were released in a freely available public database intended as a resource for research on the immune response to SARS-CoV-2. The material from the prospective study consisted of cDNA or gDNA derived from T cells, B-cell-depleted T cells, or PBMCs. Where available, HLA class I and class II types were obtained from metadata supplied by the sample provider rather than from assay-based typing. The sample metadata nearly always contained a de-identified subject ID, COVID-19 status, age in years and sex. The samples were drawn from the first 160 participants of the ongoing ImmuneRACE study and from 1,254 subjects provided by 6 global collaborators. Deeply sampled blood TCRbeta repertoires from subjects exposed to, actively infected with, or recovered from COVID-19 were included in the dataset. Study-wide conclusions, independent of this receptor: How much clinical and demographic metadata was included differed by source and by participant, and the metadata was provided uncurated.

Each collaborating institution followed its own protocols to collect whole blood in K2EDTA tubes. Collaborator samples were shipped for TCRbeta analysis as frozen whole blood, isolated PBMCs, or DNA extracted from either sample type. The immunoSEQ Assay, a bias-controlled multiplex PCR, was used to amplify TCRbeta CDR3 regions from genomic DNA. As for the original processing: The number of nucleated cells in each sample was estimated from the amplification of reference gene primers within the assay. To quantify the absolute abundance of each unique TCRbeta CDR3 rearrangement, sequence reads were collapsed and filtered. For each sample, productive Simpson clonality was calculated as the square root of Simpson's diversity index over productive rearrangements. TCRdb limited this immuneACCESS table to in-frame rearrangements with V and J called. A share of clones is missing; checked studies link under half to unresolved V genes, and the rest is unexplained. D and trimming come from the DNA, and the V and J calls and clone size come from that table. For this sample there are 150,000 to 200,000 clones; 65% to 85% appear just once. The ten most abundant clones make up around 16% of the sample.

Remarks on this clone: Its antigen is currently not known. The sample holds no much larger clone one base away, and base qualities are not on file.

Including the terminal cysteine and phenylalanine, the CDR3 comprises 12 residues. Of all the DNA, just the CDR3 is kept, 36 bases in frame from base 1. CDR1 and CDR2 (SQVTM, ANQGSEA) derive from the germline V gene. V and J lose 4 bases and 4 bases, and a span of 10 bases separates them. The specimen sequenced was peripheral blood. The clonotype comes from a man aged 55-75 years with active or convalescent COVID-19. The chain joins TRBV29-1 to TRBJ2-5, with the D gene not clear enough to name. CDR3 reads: CSVASSRETQYF. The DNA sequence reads TGCAGCGTTGCGTCTAGTAGAGAGACCCAGTACTTC.